This is a list of T cell receptor beta chains from one sample in a study of cytomegalovirus exposure and HLA in healthy donors. Sequenced by immunoSEQ multiplex PCR; TCRdb stores in-frame clones only, minus some. The sample records tens of thousands of clones, around 94% being singletons. The sequencing sample was made of PBMCs. These receptors were collected from a woman aged 18 to 35 in good health and CMV-seropositive. CDR3s include the opening cysteine and the closing phenylalanine or tryptophan. Only part of the rows carry a size: once, few, many, or a class if the clone is expanded.

>TRBV19|14|.
CATSELGSSYEQYF
>TRBV5-1|16|.
CASSLTGPGGGDEQFF
>TRBV29-1|11|.
CSVEYGDTQYF
>TRBV5-4|15|.
CASSLEAGQDYEQYF
>TRBV29-1|12|.
CSVVADQETQYF
>TRBV5-1|14|.
CASSLDSIPTEAFF
>TRBV5-1|14|.
CASSLAGGTGELFF
>TRBV29-1|12|.
CSVEVAVYGYTF
>TRBV29-1|13|.
CSVEDDRIYGYTF
>TRBV6-6|13|.
CASSTGVVQPQHF
>TRBV2|14|.
CASSEVRNTGELFF
>TRBV7-2|14|.
CASSFTRGAYEQYF
>TRBV6-5|14|.
CASSYRRRSIGYTF
>TRBV14|19|.
CASSQDISTSGPPGDTQYF
>TRBV28|15|few
CASSLGTSGTYEQYF
>TRBV6-4|15|once
CASSIAGEGTDTQYF
>TRBV9|15|.
CASSVEGRNPDEQYF
>TRBV7-9|17|.
CASSLGWGDRSTDTQYF
>TRBV6-5|14|.
CASRPGQGEGGYTF
>TRBV30|14|.
CAWSVPRVAYEQYF
>TRBV6-1|12|.
CASRELSSEAFF
>TRBV7-8|13|.
CASSFHRENEQFF
>TRBV7-9|15|.
CASSLQGGPANEQFF
>TRBV7-9|18|.
CASSFLAGDLTLYNEQFF
>TRBV7-7|13|.
CASSHGFGETQYF
>TRBV7-9|13|.
CASSVEGVGRQYF
>TRBV4-1|15|once
CASSQGGGGLYEQYF
>TRBV5-1|14|.
CASSQGGLFCEQYF
>TRBV5-1|14|.
CASSSRDRDNEQFF
>TRBV6-1|13|few
CASRETLNTEAFF
>TRBV7-3|15|.
CASSLNQRSTDTQYF
>TRBV7-9|14|.
CASSLAGGGDTQYF
>TRBV9|14|.
CASSSTGTNYEQYF
>TRBV15|13|.
CATSREVGREQFF
>TRBV7-7|15|.
CASSLELLRNTEAFF
>TRBV6-6|15|.
CASSPQGAGNQPQHF
>TRBV2|12|.
CASSERRRGYTF
>TRBV19|14|.
CASSIGGVSETQYF
>TRBV4-1|16|medium-sized
CASSQEGTGSYQPQHF
>TRBV27|15|.
CASSFGLAGGGEQFF
>TRBV10-3|17|.
CAISRLAGTSSYNEQFF
>TRBV4-1|15|.
CASSPGVAGGGEQFF
>TRBV2|13|few
CASSDNRGSEAFF
>TRBV13|17|.
CASSSSREAPATDTQYF
>TRBV7-9|14|.
CASSLIPSGGTLDF
>TRBV4-1|15|.
CASSQEPASTGELFF
>TRBV28|14|once
CASIAGGPSYEQYF
>TRBV27|14|.
CASSGQLYNSPLHF
>TRBV6-1|13|.
CASSEVANQPQHF
>TRBV5-5|15|.
CASSPRRGINYGYTF
>TRBV4-3|14|.
CASSLDRGYGELFF
>TRBV2|16|.
CASNRGPPNSGNTIYF
>TRBV4-2|13|.
CASSPGILYEQYF